This T cell receptor (beta chain) comes out of a study of vaccination effects on CD4 cells after COVID-19. The data were produced by immunoSEQ multiplex PCR, yet TCRdb's version contains in-frame clones alone and is incomplete. The data contain about 59,000 clones, under 80% of them seen just once; the ten biggest clones take up less than 2.5%. To note about this clone: Its antigen is still unknown.

With the ViraFEST assay, the study expanded antigen-specific CD4+ T cells using viral peptide pools, then sequenced them. Cultured cells yielded isolated CD4+ T cells after around 9 days. Each participant was administered two doses of either the BNT162b2 or the mRNA-1273 vaccine. None of these healthy vaccinees had been infected with SARS-CoV-2 before vaccination. Days 3 and 7 saw half the medium replaced with IL-2 medium. Study-level points and caveats: Only a single clone (1 of 255 vaccine-induced clones in healthy vaccinees) cross-reacted with common cold coronaviruses. The study found marked clonal contraction of infection- and vaccine-induced clones late after vaccination.

The TCR originated in a human donor who received a COVID-19 vaccine. This material consisted of CD4+ T cells from PBMCs cultured with HCoV-OC43 spike peptides, taken after COVID-19 vaccination. Subset given: HCoV-OC43 spike overlapping peptide pool stimulation.

CDR3 region: CSASSRGGTGELFF. In DNA, the CDR3 is TGCAGTGCTAGTTCCCGGGGGGGTACCGGGGAGCTGTTTTTT. The J gene is TRBJ2-2, the V gene TRBV20-1; TRBD2 agrees at 8 bases. The CDR3 spans 14 residues. Trimming at V came to 3 bases and at J to 5 bases, leaving 5 bases not matched to a gene. The germline gives CDR1 DFQATT, CDR2 SNEGSKA (reference sequence).